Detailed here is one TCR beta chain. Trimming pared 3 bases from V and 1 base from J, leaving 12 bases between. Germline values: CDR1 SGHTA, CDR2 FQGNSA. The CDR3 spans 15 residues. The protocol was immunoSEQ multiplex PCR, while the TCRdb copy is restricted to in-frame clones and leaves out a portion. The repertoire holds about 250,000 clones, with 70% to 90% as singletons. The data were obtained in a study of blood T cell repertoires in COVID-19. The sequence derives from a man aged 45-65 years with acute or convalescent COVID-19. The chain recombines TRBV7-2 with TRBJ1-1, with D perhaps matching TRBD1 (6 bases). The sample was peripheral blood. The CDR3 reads CASSLQGLTNTEAFF. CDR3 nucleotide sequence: TGTGCCAGCAGCTTGCAGGGGTTGACGAACACTGAAGCTTTCTTT.